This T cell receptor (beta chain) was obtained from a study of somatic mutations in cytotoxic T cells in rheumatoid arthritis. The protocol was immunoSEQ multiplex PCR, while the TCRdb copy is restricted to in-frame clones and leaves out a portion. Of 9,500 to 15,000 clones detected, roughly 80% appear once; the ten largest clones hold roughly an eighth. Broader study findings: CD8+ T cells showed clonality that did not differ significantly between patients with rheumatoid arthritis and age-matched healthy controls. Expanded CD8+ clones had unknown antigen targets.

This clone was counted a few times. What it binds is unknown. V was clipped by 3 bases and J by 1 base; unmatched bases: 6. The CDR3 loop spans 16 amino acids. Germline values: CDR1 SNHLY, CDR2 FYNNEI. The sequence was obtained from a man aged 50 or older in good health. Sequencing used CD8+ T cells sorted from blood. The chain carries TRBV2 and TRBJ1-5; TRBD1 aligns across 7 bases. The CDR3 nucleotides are TGTGCCAGCAGTGAGGGCTCGACAGGGAGCAATCAGCCCCAGCATTTT. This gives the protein CASSEGSTGSNQPQHF.